Below, 25 T cell receptor beta chains from the same sample are listed, as sequenced in a study of blood T cells in healthy people across ages. Next came a second PCR, run for about 6 to 12 cycles, which used a sample-barcoded 5' primer along with a J-beta primer mix. TCRdb itself ran the 5' RACE reads through MiXCR, one entry per CDR3 protein. This sample has 800,000 to 950,000 distinct CDR3 sequences; about 48% occur once, and the top ten carry around an eighth. The sequenced sample consisted of blood. The receptors shown here come from a man under 40 in good health.

This rearrangement joins TRBV5-1 to TRBJ1-1; 10 bases fit TRBD1. Germline CDR1 and CDR2: SGHRS and YFSETQ. This CDR3 comprises 16 residues. The trim removed 3 bases at V and 5 bases at J, leaving 10 bases unmatched. The CDR3 bases are TGCGCCAGCAGCTCTGGACAGGGGGGGATTCCGACTGAAGCTTTCTTT. It yields the protein CASSSGQGGIPTEAFF.

The chain recombines TRBV24-1 with TRBJ2-3; unclear D gene. Trimming pared 5 bases from V and 2 bases from J, leaving 10 bases between. The CDR3 contains 14 residues. Germline V lookup: CDR1 KGHDR, CDR2 SFDVKD. CDR3 protein: CATSGLQPTDTQYF. The CDR3 DNA reads as TGTGCCACCAGTGGGTTGCAGCCCACAGATACGCAGTATTTT.

This clonotype showed up just a few times. The rearrangement joins TRBV20-1 to TRBJ2-2; 7 bases are a match to TRBD2. The length of the CDR3 is 16 residues. The germline CDR1 and CDR2 sequences are DFQATT and SNEGSKA (reference sequence). The V gene end was trimmed by 0 bases and the J gene end by 6 bases; junction bases not matched to a gene: 10. The CDR3 sequence is CSARDWTSGEAGELFF. CDR3 DNA sequence: TGCAGTGCTAGAGATTGGACGAGCGGGGAGGCCGGGGAGCTGTTTTTT.

This clonotype was counted a few times. V gene TRBV7-2 combines with J gene TRBJ1-1; possible D gene TRBD1, 5 bases. Per germline, CDR1 SGHTA and CDR2 FQGNSA. Trimming removed 7 bases from V and 1 base from J, with 19 bases in between. CDR3 length: 16 amino acids. CDR3 coding DNA: TGTGCCAGCAATCTATCCGGGGGAGGGCGGAACACTGAAGCTTTCTTT. As protein: CASNLSGGGRNTEAFF.

This chain connects TRBV7-2 to TRBJ1-2; TRBD1 agrees at 8 bases. J lost 6 bases, V lost 5 bases, and 5 bases had no gene match. Germline CDR1 reads SGHTA; CDR2 reads FQGNSA. This CDR3 comprises 13 residues. This chain's CDR3 is CASSNGQGDGYTF. CDR3 DNA sequence: TGTGCCAGCAGCAATGGACAGGGAGATGGCTACACCTTC.

This clonotype came up a few times. The V call is TRBV5-1, the J call TRBJ2-1; no reliable D call. V shed 6 bases and J shed 5 bases, with 6 bases lying between them. This CDR3 comprises 11 residues. Looked up from germline, CDR1 is SGHRS and CDR2 is YFSETQ. CDR3 DNA sequence: TGCGCCAGCACCGGTGACAATGAGCAGTTCTTC. The encoded protein is CASTGDNEQFF.

The CDR3 DNA sequence: TGTGCCAACAGCTCGAGGGGCCAGCCCCAGCATTTT. Its protein product is CANSSRGQPQHF. V is TRBV28 and J is TRBJ1-5; D might be TRBD1 (5 bases). Between the trimmed V and J ends, which lost 10 bases and 7 bases, there was a span of 14 bases. The CDR3 covers 12 residues. Germline-derived CDR1 and CDR2 are MDHEN and SYDVKM.

The chain uses TRBV6-6 and TRBJ1-1; D remains unclear. The CDR3 runs to 14 residues. Germline V gives CDR1 MNHNY, CDR2 SVGAGI (reference sequence). V was trimmed by 0 bases and J by 0 bases, leaving 5 bases between them. The CDR3 spells CASSYSELNTEAFF. CDR3 DNA sequence: TGTGCCAGCAGTTACTCGGAGTTGAACACTGAAGCTTTCTTT.

The rearrangement joins TRBV20-1 to TRBJ2-1; D uncertain. With 4 bases removed from V and 6 bases from J, the gap between germline ends came to 7 bases. This CDR3 is 11 amino acids long. Germline CDR1 is DFQATT and CDR2 is SNEGSKA (reference sequence). CDR3 sequence (DNA): TGCAGTGCTAAAGGGATCAATGAGCAGTTCTTC. Its translation is CSAKGINEQFF.

This clonotype was seen only a few times. The chain combines TRBV2 with TRBJ2-5; D gene unclear. From germline, CDR1 is SNHLY and CDR2 FYNNEI. The CDR3 length is 13 residues. V lost 5 bases and J 1 base, leaving 8 bases between the germline ends. The CDR3: CASSRVTQETQYF. CDR3 sequence (DNA): TGTGCCAGCAGTCGGGTCACCCAAGAGACCCAGTACTTC. Variable domain in full (rest from reference TRBV2 and TRBJ2-5): EPEVTQTPSHQVTQMGQEVILRCVPISNHLYFYWYRQILGQKVEFLVSFYNNEISEKSEIFDDQFSVERPDGSNFTLKIRSTKLEDSAMYFCASSRVTQETQYFGPGTRLLVL.

The genes are TRBV7-9 and TRBJ1-2, with 9 bases that match TRBD1. Germline-derived CDR1 and CDR2 are SEHNR and FQNEAQ (reference sequence). V lost 3 bases, J lost 5 bases, and 13 bases stayed unmatched. The CDR3 totals 17 residues. The chain's CDR3 is CASSFPGRDRDEYGYTF. Here the CDR3 DNA reads TGTGCCAGCAGCTTCCCCGGCCGGGACAGGGACGAATATGGCTACACCTTC.

Only a few counts were recorded for this clonotype. For the CDR3, the DNA is TGTGCCATCAGTGACGGGCGGGGGGGCACAGATACGCAGTATTTT. This sequence encodes CAISDGRGGTDTQYF. The chain is built from TRBV10-3 and TRBJ2-3; 8 bases match TRBD2. CDR1 and CDR2 from the germline V gene are ENHRY and SYGVKD. There are 15 residues in the CDR3. V lost 3 bases, J lost 1 base, and 3 bases stayed unmatched.

This rearrangement joins TRBV20-1 to TRBJ2-5; perhaps TRBD2 as D (6 bases). This CDR3 has 14 residues. The V and J ends lost 4 bases and 11 bases respectively, with 23 bases between them. Germline V gives CDR1 DFQATT, CDR2 SNEGSKA (reference sequence). CDR3 in amino acids: CSATTLALYNEQYF. In DNA form, the CDR3 reads TGCAGTGCTACCACACTAGCTCTCTACAATGAGCAGTACTTC.

The chain uses TRBV12-3 or TRBV12-4 and TRBJ1-1, with D possibly being TRBD1 (5 bases). The CDR3 runs to 15 residues. V was pared by 7 bases and J by 1 base, with 16 bases between. The CDR3 coding sequence is TGTGCCAGCACCTGGGGGATCTTCGGGAACACTGAAGCTTTCTTT. As protein: CASTWGIFGNTEAFF.

The genes are TRBV13 and TRBJ2-3, with D perhaps TRBD2 (5 bases). V gave up 6 bases and J gave up 0 bases, with 10 bases separating them. The CDR3 covers 14 residues. Germline CDR1 PRHDT, CDR2 FYEKMQ (reference sequence). CDR3 in amino acids: CASSVARSTDTQYF. In nucleotides, the CDR3 is TGTGCCAGCAGTGTAGCGCGTAGCACAGATACGCAGTATTTT. The whole variable domain, filled in from reference TRBV13 and TRBJ2-3, reads AAGVIQSPRHLIKEKRETATLKCYPIPRHDTVYWYQQGPGQDPQFLISFYEKMQSDKGSIPDRFSAQQFSDYHSELNMSSLELGDSALYFCASSVARSTDTQYFGPGTRLTVL.

This chain connects TRBV29-1 to TRBJ1-2, with 7 bases fitting TRBD1. CDR1 and CDR2 (germline): SQVTM, ANQGSEA. J was trimmed by 4 bases and V by 7 bases; bases with no gene match: 6. The CDR3 covers 12 residues. In DNA form, the CDR3 reads TGCAGCGATGCAGGGGGGGGCTATGGCTACACCTTC. This sequence encodes CSDAGGGYGYTF.

The V and J genes are TRBV6-4 and TRBJ1-5; maybe TRBD1 (5 bases). The CDR3 has 17 amino acids. The V end lost 2 bases, the J end lost 7 bases, and 21 bases lay between the germline ends. Germline-derived CDR1 and CDR2 are MRHNA and SNTAGT. DNA of the CDR3: TGTGCCAGCAGTGACAAAAACGGACACGACTCACGACAGCCCCAGCATTTT. This encodes CASSDKNGHDSRQPQHF.

This clonotype has a handful of counts. The V gene is TRBV28, the J gene TRBJ2-7; perhaps D is TRBD1 or TRBD2 (6 bases each). V lost 7 bases, J lost 3 bases, and 16 bases lay in between. Germline V gene data show CDR1 as MDHEN and CDR2 as SYDVKM. There are 14 residues in the CDR3. This CDR3 is CASKEGGQSYEQYF. In DNA, the CDR3 is TGTGCCAGCAAAGAGGGGGGACAAAGCTACGAGCAGTACTTC.

This clonotype was recorded a few times. The chain recombines TRBV6-6 with TRBJ1-2; D might be TRBD1 (5 bases). Germline CDR1 is MNHNY and CDR2 is SVGAGI (reference sequence). V was trimmed by 6 bases and J by 0 bases, leaving 14 bases between them. CDR3 size: 15 residues. The DNA for the CDR3 is TGTGCCAGCAGCCTCCCGACAGCCGCTAACTATGGCTACACCTTC. As protein: CASSLPTAANYGYTF.

The rearrangement joins TRBV20-1 to TRBJ2-7; 9 nucleotides align to TRBD1. From germline, CDR1 is DFQATT and CDR2 SNEGSKA (reference sequence). With V trimmed by 3 bases and J by 0 bases, 3 bases remained unmatched. The CDR3 is 14 amino acids. The CDR3: CSASLDRGSYEQYF. CDR3 coding DNA: TGCAGTGCTAGTTTGGACAGGGGCTCCTACGAGCAGTACTTC.

This clonotype came up a few times. The genes are TRBV6-5 and TRBJ2-1, with 12 bases fitting TRBD1. Germline V gene sequence: CDR1 MNHEY, CDR2 SVGAGI. The CDR3 sequence is 14 residues long. The V gene end was trimmed by 8 bases and the J gene end by 8 bases; junction bases not matched to a gene: 7. The CDR3 sequence: CASGEGTGGDEQFF. For the CDR3, the DNA is TGTGCCAGCGGGGAAGGGACAGGGGGCGATGAGCAGTTCTTC.

This clonotype was detected only a few times. This chain joins TRBV5-1 and TRBJ2-6, with D perhaps matching TRBD1 (6 bases). Per the germline V gene, CDR1 is SGHRS and CDR2 is YFSETQ. Deletions cut 4 bases from V and 4 bases from J, with 15 bases between. The CDR3 is 16 residues long. CDR3 sequence (DNA): TGCGCCAGCAGCATCAAACAGGGTTCGGGGGCCAACGTCCTGACTTTC. It translates to CASSIKQGSGANVLTF.

The V gene is TRBV3-1, the J gene TRBJ2-1, with no clear D. The germline V gene encodes CDR1 LGHDT and CDR2 YNNKEL (reference sequence). The CDR3 loop spans 18 amino acids. The V end lost 1 base, the J end lost 3 bases, and 19 bases lay between the germline ends. This chain's CDR3 is CASSQGVDPDLHYNEQFF. The DNA for the CDR3 is TGTGCCAGCAGCCAAGGGGTGGACCCTGACCTCCACTACAATGAGCAGTTCTTC.

The chain combines TRBV20-1 with TRBJ1-1; D not resolved. The germline V gene encodes CDR1 DFQATT and CDR2 SNEGSKA (reference sequence). The CDR3 spans 12 residues. The DNA for the CDR3 is TGCAACCCTTCCCCGGGCTTCGGTGAAGCTTTCTTT. This gives the protein CNPSPGFGEAFF.

This clonotype was counted a single time. The CDR3 loop reads CASSVVGTTETQFF. As DNA, the CDR3 is TGTGCCAGCAGCGTAGTCGGGACAACAGAGACCCAGTTCTTC. The J gene is TRBJ2-1, the V gene TRBV9; D may be TRBD1 (6 bases). In germline, CDR1 is SGDLS, CDR2 YYNGEE. CDR3 length: 14 residues. Between the trimmed V and J ends, which lost 0 bases and 13 bases, there was a span of 17 bases.